This is a list of T cell receptor beta chains from one sample in a study of regulatory T cells in long-lasting Graves disease. Using its own MiXCR run on the multiplex PCR reads, TCRdb lists one record per CDR3 protein. Among fewer than 650,000 distinct CDR3 sequences listed, more than 15% were seen once. These data also formed part of another study, on T cells in Graves' hyperthyroidism and ophthalmopathy.

This sample comprised peripheral blood mononuclear cells (PBMCs), obtained at new diagnosis, from a patient treated with antithyroid drugs. The source of these receptors is a man between 18 and 29 years old with Graves disease. CDR3s include the opening cysteine and the closing phenylalanine or tryptophan. A D gene is named only where the DNA matches it firmly.

j_call d_call v_call cdr3_aa
TRBJ2-1 . TRBV12-3/TRBV12-4 CASSLTTEQFF
TRBJ2-2 TRBD2 TRBV5-1 CASSLPSGRNTGELFF
TRBJ2-1 TRBD2 TRBV20-1 CSGNLAVSSYNEQFF
TRBJ2-7 . TRBV27 CASSHGTLYEQYF
TRBJ1-2 TRBD1 TRBV5-1 CASRTGPQTNYGYTF
TRBJ1-1 TRBD1 TRBV10-2 CASKLKGQMNTEAFF
TRBJ2-3 . TRBV19 CASSITPVAPDTQYF
TRBJ1-2 . TRBV12-3/TRBV12-4 CASSLPPSSGYTF
TRBJ1-5 TRBD1 TRBV12-3/TRBV12-4 CASSLVGNRGPQHF
TRBJ1-1 . TRBV6-2/TRBV6-3 CASSYSPVPTEAFF
TRBJ1-1 . TRBV12-3/TRBV12-4 CAGSTSRQTNTEAFF
TRBJ1-4 . TRBV14 CASSQLGPSGEKLFF
TRBJ1-1 . TRBV4-1 CASSPGGARGLNTEAFF
TRBJ1-3 . TRBV10-3 CAIKPIGGNTIYF
TRBJ1-5 . TRBV3-1 CASSQGQGIQPQHF
TRBJ2-1 TRBD2 TRBV28 CASKGGAGGSYNEQFF
TRBJ2-3 . TRBV27 CASSQRWGADTQYF
TRBJ2-3 . TRBV5-1 CASSLRGGFSDTQYF
TRBJ2-2 . TRBV6-5 CASSYGTADTGELFF
TRBJ2-1 . TRBV4-1 CASSQEPAGLRQFF
TRBJ1-1 . TRBV19 CASSIGPKQVMNTEAFF
TRBJ2-7 . TRBV4-1 CASSSNWEQYF
TRBJ2-1 . TRBV5-1 CASSISAGLPINEQFF
TRBJ2-1 TRBD2 TRBV7-6 CASSFSAGGTYNEQFF
TRBJ2-2 TRBD2 TRBV7-9 CASSPRLVAGNTGELFF